The sequence of this T cell receptor (beta chain) was determined in a study of human T cells and chemical hapten exposure. CDR3 size: 14 residues. Germline CDR1 SNHLY, CDR2 FYNNEI. Unmatched junction bases numbered 9, after V lost 6 bases and J lost 7 bases. The time point is: patch test 1, 2 weeks after DPC sensitization. The sample's treatment: therapeutic diphenylcyclopropenone sensitization with weekly scalp DPC. Total RNA came from unfractionated whole blood. TCRdb reanalysed the RACE reads using MiXCR and keeps one entry per CDR3 protein. The sample contains 35,000 or so distinct CDR3 sequences, over 5.5% of which appear only once.

The J gene is TRBJ1-2, the V gene TRBV2; 9 bases line up with TRBD1. This clonotype was obtained from a woman under 40 with alopecia areata. Some clones in this sample may be carry-over from other donors' samples. The input for sequencing was whole blood, taken in connection with sensitization to the hapten diphenylcyclopropenone (DPC). CDR3 in DNA: TGTGCCAGCAGCCTTAGGACAGGGGAGGCTGGCTACACCTTC. This gives the protein CASSLRTGEAGYTF.